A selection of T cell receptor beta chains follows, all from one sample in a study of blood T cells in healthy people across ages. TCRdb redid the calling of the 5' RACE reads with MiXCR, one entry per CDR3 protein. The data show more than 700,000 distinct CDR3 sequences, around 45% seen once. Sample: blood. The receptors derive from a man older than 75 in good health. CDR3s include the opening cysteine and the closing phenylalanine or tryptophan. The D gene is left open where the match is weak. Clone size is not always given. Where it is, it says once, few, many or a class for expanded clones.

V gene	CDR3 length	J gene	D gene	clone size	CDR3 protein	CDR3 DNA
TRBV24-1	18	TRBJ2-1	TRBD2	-	CATSDLGAGLAGGHEQFF	TGTGCCACCAGTGATTTAGGGGCGGGACTAGCGGGAGGCCATGAGCAGTTCTTC
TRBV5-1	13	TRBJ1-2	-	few	CASSLEQIYGYTF	TGCGCCAGCAGCTTGGAACAGATCTATGGCTACACCTTC
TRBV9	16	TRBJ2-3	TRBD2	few	CASSPRAGTSTDTQYF	TGTGCCAGCAGCCCCAGAGCGGGGACTAGCACAGATACGCAGTATTTT
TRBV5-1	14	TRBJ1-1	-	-	CASSLAGARTEAFF	TGCGCCAGCAGCTTGGCTGGGGCGCGGACTGAAGCTTTCTTT
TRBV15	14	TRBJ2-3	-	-	CATSRDLTPDTQYF	TGTGCCACCAGCAGAGATTTGACCCCAGATACGCAGTATTTT
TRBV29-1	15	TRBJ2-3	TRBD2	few	CSVTPLAGGTDTQYF	TGCAGCGTCACCCCTCTGGCGGGAGGGACAGATACGCAGTATTTT
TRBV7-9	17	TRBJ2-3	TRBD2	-	CASSSGLAGGPGDTQYF	TGTGCCAGCAGCTCTGGACTGGCGGGAGGGCCCGGAGATACGCAGTATTTT
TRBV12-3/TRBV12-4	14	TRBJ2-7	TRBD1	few	CASQTRGPDYEQYF	TGTGCCAGCCAGACCAGGGGGCCAGACTACGAGCAGTACTTC
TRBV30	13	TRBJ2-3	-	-	CAWNRDSTDTQYF	TGTGCCTGGAACAGGGACAGCACAGATACGCAGTATTTT
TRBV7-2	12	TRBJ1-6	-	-	CASSLRNSPLHF	TGTGCCAGCAGCCTAAGGAATTCACCCCTCCACTTT